This entry lists 7 T cell receptor beta chains sequenced from one sample in a study of blood T cell repertoires in COVID-19. Sequenced by immunoSEQ multiplex PCR; TCRdb stores in-frame clones only, minus some. The table shows around 94,000 clones, with approximately 86% occurring only once. Sequencing input: peripheral blood. All receptors come from a man older than 75 with acute or convalescent COVID-19.

The chain combines TRBV11-2 with TRBJ2-2, with D perhaps matching TRBD1 (5 bases). Trimming shortened V by 7 bases and J by 1 base, and 10 bases separated the two germline ends. The CDR3 extends over 14 amino acids. Germline CDR1 SGHAT, CDR2 FQNNGV. CDR3 sequence (DNA): TGTGCCAGCATGGTGGGGCAGAACACCGGGGAGCTGTTTTTT. Translating gives CASMVGQNTGELFF. Full variable domain (missing parts from reference TRBV11-2 and TRBJ2-2): EAGVAQSPRYKIIEKRQSVAFWCNPISGHATLYWYQQILGQGPKLLIQFQNNGVVDDSQLPKDRFSAERLKGVDSTLKIQPAKLEDSAVYLCASMVGQNTGELFFGEGSRLTVL.

This chain uses TRBV10-3 with TRBJ2-7; 9 bases are a match to TRBD1. Germline CDR1 ENHRY, CDR2 SYGVKD. This CDR3 region has 14 residues. V shed 11 bases and J 6 bases; nucleotides not matched to a gene: 14. CDR3 nucleotides: TGTGCCGCTAATTCCGGGACAGGGACCGGCGAGCAGTACTTC. Translation: CAANSGTGTGEQYF.

This CDR3 reads CASSFQRSYNEQFF. In DNA form, the CDR3 reads TGTGCCAGCAGCTTTCAGCGGAGTTACAATGAGCAGTTCTTC. The V call is TRBV5-4, the J call TRBJ2-1; perhaps TRBD2 as D (5 bases). Germline V gene sequence: CDR1 SGHNT, CDR2 YYREEE (reference sequence). Trimming took off 2 bases at V and 4 bases at J, with 10 bases between the two ends. This CDR3 comprises 14 residues. Full variable domain (outside the CDR3, taken from reference TRBV5-4 and TRBJ2-1): ETGVTQSPTHLIKTRGQQVTLRCSSQSGHNTVSWYQQALGQGPQFIFQYYREEENGRGNFPPRFSGLQFPNYSSELNVNALELDDSALYLCASSFQRSYNEQFFGPGTRLTVL.

The V and J genes are TRBV6-2 or TRBV6-3 and TRBJ2-1; TRBD2 agrees at 11 bases. The junction had 10 bases not matched to a gene; V was cut back by 5 bases and J by 7 bases. The CDR3 sequence is 16 residues long. CDR1 and CDR2 (germline): MNHEY, SVGEGT. The CDR3 protein is CASSGLLAGGDNEQFF. The CDR3 region has the DNA TGTGCCAGCAGTGGACTGCTAGCGGGAGGTGATAATGAGCAGTTCTTC.

The chain recombines TRBV12-3 or TRBV12-4 with TRBJ2-3; D remains unclear. V was trimmed by 7 bases and J by 6 bases, leaving 11 bases between them. The CDR3 length is 12 residues. Here the CDR3 DNA reads TGTGCCAGCACCCCCCCCCTGGATACGCAGTATTTT. This codes for CASTPPLDTQYF.

The sample holds a few counts of this clone. This rearrangement joins TRBV15 to TRBJ1-5; D not certain. The V and J ends lost 1 base and 2 bases respectively, with 15 bases between them. This CDR3 has 17 amino acids. Germline CDR1 reads LNHNV; CDR2 reads YYDKDF (reference sequence). In nucleotides, the CDR3 is TGTGCCACCAGCAGAGTAAGAAGGAGACCGTGCAATCAGCCCCAGCATTTT. Translation: CATSRVRRRPCNQPQHF.

This rearrangement joins TRBV9 to TRBJ2-1, with a weak D call TRBD2 (5 bases). The germline gives CDR1 SGDLS, CDR2 YYNGEE. The CDR3 is 16 amino acids. V lost 5 bases to trimming and J lost 9 bases, with 24 bases between them. In DNA form, the CDR3 reads TGTGCCAGCAGTACCGCAACTAGTACTTTAGGGAGTGAGCAGTTCTTC. Translating it yields CASSTATSTLGSEQFF.